One and the same sample provided the 7 T cell receptor beta chains below, sequenced in a study of T cell repertoires in cytomegalovirus infection. TCRdb re-analysed the reads in MiXCR, keeping a single row per CDR3 protein. The sample carries approximately 180,000 distinct CDR3 sequences, roughly 19% recorded once. Material for sequencing was PBMCs. Receptor source: a human donor in good health (CMV status not recorded). Some clones in this sample may be carry-over from other donors' samples.

V and J are TRBV11-2 and TRBJ1-1; D ambiguous. This CDR3 contains 11 residues. Germline V gene sequence: CDR1 SGHAT, CDR2 FQNNGV. The ends were cut back, 5 bases at V and 3 bases at J, with 4 bases in the middle. Here the CDR3 DNA reads TGTGCCAGCAGCCAGTACACTGAAGCTTTCTTT. Translation: CASSQYTEAFF.

This clonotype came up many times. This chain connects TRBV7-2 to TRBJ1-6, with D possibly being TRBD1 (5 bases). V lost 1 base and J lost 13, with 14 bases in between. The length of the CDR3 is 14 residues. Germline loops: CDR1 SGHTA, CDR2 FQGNSA. The CDR3, as DNA: TGTGCCAGCAGCTTAGGAGGGGCCGGTGCCCCCCTCCACTTT. Amino acid sequence: CASSLGGAGAPLHF.

V and J are TRBV3-1 and TRBJ2-5, with 7 bases that match TRBD2. Losses at the gene ends were 0 bases for V and 1 base for J; bases not matched to a gene: 2. This CDR3 is 15 amino acids long. From germline, CDR1 is LGHDT and CDR2 YNNKEL (reference sequence). CDR3 in DNA: TGTGCCAGCAGCCAAGAGACTAGCCGCCAAGAGACCCAGTACTTC. Its protein is CASSQETSRQETQYF.

This rearrangement joins TRBV28 to TRBJ2-7; the match to TRBD2 covers 7 bases. CDR1 MDHEN and CDR2 SYDVKM come from the germline V gene. Losses at the gene ends were 5 bases for V and 0 bases for J; bases not matched to a gene: 13. The CDR3 has 17 amino acids. Here the CDR3 reads CASSGSMGGGYSYEQYF. CDR3 in DNA: TGTGCCAGCAGTGGAAGCATGGGGGGGGGTTACTCCTACGAGCAGTACTTC.

This clonotype was seen a handful of times. This chain links TRBV20-1 with TRBJ2-5; 12 nucleotides line up with TRBD2. The CDR3 is 15 residues long. The germline V gene has CDR1 DFQATT and CDR2 SNEGSKA (reference sequence). V dropped 6 bases and J dropped 7; count of bases not matched to a gene: 12. CDR3 bases: TGCAGTGCCCGAAGCCTAGCGGGGGGGCTGGGGACCCAGTACTTC. This codes for CSARSLAGGLGTQYF.

This clonotype was counted ten times or more. CDR3 DNA sequence: TGTGCCAGCAGCTTCCGGGGAAACACCATATATTTT. Translating it yields CASSFRGNTIYF. The chain carries TRBV7-2 and TRBJ1-3; D gene unclear. Looked up from germline, CDR1 is SGHTA and CDR2 is FQGNSA. V was clipped by 3 bases and J by 4 bases, with 4 bases between them. The CDR3 covers 12 residues.

This clonotype was found a few times. The chain employs TRBV9 and TRBJ2-1; no clear D gene. The germline V and J ends were trimmed by 0 bases and 0 bases, with 10 bases remaining between them. Germline CDR1 and CDR2: SGDLS and YYNGEE. The CDR3 has 16 amino acids. The CDR3: CASSVEGLSSYNEQFF. The CDR3 bases are TGTGCCAGCAGCGTAGAGGGCCTCAGCTCCTACAATGAGCAGTTCTTC.